A single sample gave rise to the 18 T cell receptor beta chains below, sequenced in a study of OX40 agonist ivuxolimab in advanced cancers. The repertoire was sequenced with immunoSEQ multiplex PCR; TCRdb's copy has only in-frame clones and lacks some. Among approximately 69,000 clones, 75% to 85% were seen once, and the ten largest hold 0.9% to 1.4%. Here the sequenced sample was CD4+ or CD8+ T cells sorted from blood, taken in a trial of the OX40 agonist ivuxolimab. All receptors come from an adult with an advanced solid tumor such as melanoma, head and neck, liver or kidney cancer.

This rearrangement joins TRBV7-9 to TRBJ1-1; D remains ambiguous. The CDR3 is made up of 11 amino acids. The V end was cut by 1 base, the J end by 11 bases, with 8 bases between. Germline V CDR1 and CDR2: SEHNR, FQNEAQ (reference sequence). CDR3 sequence (DNA): TGTGCCAGCAGCTTAGGTGGGGTTGCTTTCTTT. Its translation is CASSLGGVAFF.

The chain carries TRBV18 and TRBJ2-3; 7 bases are shared with TRBD2. CDR1 and CDR2 (germline): KGHSH, LQKENI. The CDR3 sequence is 16 residues long. The trim removed 6 bases at V and 1 base at J, leaving 10 bases unmatched. The CDR3 is CASSPTSAGGTDTQYF. The DNA of the CDR3 is TGTGCCAGCTCCCCCACTTCGGCGGGGGGCACAGATACGCAGTATTTT.

This chain connects TRBV7-9 to TRBJ1-6; a possible D gene is TRBD1 (6 bases). The germline V gene has CDR1 SEHNR and CDR2 FQNEAQ (reference sequence). V dropped 5 bases and J dropped 7 bases, with 15 bases sitting between them. The CDR3 has 15 residues. The CDR3: CASSIGGGRNSPLHF. The CDR3 DNA reads as TGTGCCAGCAGCATAGGGGGGGGGCGGAATTCACCCCTCCACTTT.

This clone appeared once. The genes are TRBV29-1 and TRBJ1-5; D remains unclear. Germline CDR1 reads SQVTM; CDR2 reads ANQGSEA. Trimming shortened V by 4 bases and J by 0 bases, and 10 bases separated the two germline ends. The CDR3 has 14 residues. The CDR3 reads CSVGSGYSNQPQHF. In DNA, the CDR3 is TGCAGCGTTGGCTCGGGGTATAGCAATCAGCCCCAGCATTTT. Based on the CDR3 plus reference TRBV29-1 and TRBJ1-5, the full variable domain is SAVISQKPSRDICQRGTSLTIQCQVDSQVTMMFWYRQQPGQSLTLIATANQGSEATYESGFVIDKFPISRPNLTFSTLTVSNMSPEDSSIYLCSVGSGYSNQPQHFGDGTRLSIL.

This CDR3 reads CASRPGAGGEQYF. In DNA form, the CDR3 reads TGTGCCAGCAGGCCAGGGGCGGGAGGGGAGCAGTACTTC. V is TRBV6-5 and J is TRBJ2-7; TRBD2 aligns across 9 bases. There are 13 residues in the CDR3. Trimming took 6 bases from V and 7 from J; bases not matched to a gene: 7. Germline lookup yields CDR1 MNHEY and CDR2 SVGAGI.

V and J are TRBV14 and TRBJ2-1; D is perhaps TRBD2 (5 bases). The V gene lost 3 bases and the J gene lost 9 bases, with 15 bases spanning the gap. Germline CDR1 reads SGHDN; CDR2 reads FVKESK. CDR3 length: 14 amino acids. CDR3 amino acids: CASSQTYGVAEQFF. CDR3 in DNA: TGTGCCAGCAGCCAGACCTACGGGGTCGCTGAGCAGTTCTTC.

This chain links TRBV7-2 with TRBJ2-7, with D maybe TRBD1 (5 bases). From germline, CDR1 is SGHTA and CDR2 FQGNSA. The V and J ends lost 1 base and 3 bases respectively, with 13 bases between them. The CDR3 has 15 residues. The CDR3 protein is CASSLGVAGLYEQYF. The CDR3 nucleotides are TGTGCCAGCAGCTTAGGCGTGGCAGGGCTCTACGAGCAGTACTTC.

V usage is TRBV10-3 and J usage is TRBJ2-3, with 11 bases lining up with TRBD2. V was pared by 6 bases and J by 2 bases, with 4 bases of the junction left unmatched. There are 15 residues in the CDR3. The germline V gene encodes CDR1 ENHRY and CDR2 SYGVKD. The CDR3 reads CAIRNSGGATDTQYF. The CDR3 coding sequence is TGTGCCATCAGAAATAGCGGGGGGGCCACAGATACGCAGTATTTT.

The chain employs TRBV18 and TRBJ1-6; no firm D call. The CDR3 loop spans 15 amino acids. V lost 5 bases and J lost 6, with 14 bases in between. CDR1 and CDR2 from the germline V gene are KGHSH and LQKENI. The CDR3 region has the DNA TGTGCCAGCTCATTCCTAGGTGAGGCTAATTCACCCCTCCACTTT. This translates into CASSFLGEANSPLHF.

The genes are TRBV6-5 and TRBJ2-7; D may be TRBD1 (7 bases). Germline V CDR1 and CDR2: MNHEY, SVGAGI. V shed 8 bases and J shed 7 bases, with 18 bases lying between them. The CDR3 has 13 amino acids. The CDR3 loop reads CASAGQPPREQYF. The DNA for the CDR3 is TGTGCCAGCGCGGGACAGCCCCCACGTGAGCAGTACTTC.

This clone has more than one count but fewer than ten. The chain is built from TRBV18 and TRBJ2-7, with 9 positions matching TRBD1. The V and J ends lost 5 bases and 4 bases, in that order; junction bases with no gene match: 6. The CDR3 has 14 amino acids. Germline V gene sequence: CDR1 KGHSH, CDR2 LQKENI. The CDR3, as DNA: TGTGCCAGCTCAAATGGACAGGGGACGTACGAGCAGTACTTC. Its protein product is CASSNGQGTYEQYF.

This clone has just a few counts. The J gene is TRBJ1-6, the V gene TRBV18, with unresolved D. V was cut by 1 base and J by 7 bases, with 2 bases left in between. This CDR3 region has 12 residues. Germline V gene sequence: CDR1 KGHSH, CDR2 LQKENI. As DNA, the CDR3 is TGTGCCAGCTCACCACTGAATTCACCCCTCCACTTT. Translated, it gives CASSPLNSPLHF.

A note on this clone: Other DNA sequences of this sample code for an identical CDR3. CDR3 protein: CASSLDRDYGYTF. CDR3 DNA: TGTGCCAGCAGCTTGGACAGGGACTATGGCTACACCTTC. V is TRBV5-4 and J is TRBJ1-2, with D possibly matching TRBD1 (6 bases). Germline V gene data show CDR1 as SGHNT and CDR2 as YYREEE (reference sequence). This CDR3 contains 13 residues. V lost 0 bases and J lost 3, with 6 bases in between. Variable domain in full (rest from reference TRBV5-4 and TRBJ1-2): ETGVTQSPTHLIKTRGQQVTLRCSSQSGHNTVSWYQQALGQGPQFIFQYYREEENGRGNFPPRFSGLQFPNYSSELNVNALELDDSALYLCASSLDRDYGYTFGSGTRLTVV.

The chain is built from TRBV19 and TRBJ1-2; 8 bases match TRBD1. With V trimmed by 7 bases and J by 7 bases, 2 bases remained unmatched. Germline assignment: CDR1 LNHDA and CDR2 SQIVND (reference sequence). The CDR3 loop spans 11 amino acids. In nucleotides, the CDR3 is TGTGCCAGTAACACAGGGGGTGGCTACACCTTC. The encoded protein is CASNTGGGYTF.

The chain is built from TRBV6-5 and TRBJ1-2; TRBD1 matches at 9 bases. The germline gives CDR1 MNHEY, CDR2 SVGAGI. The length of the CDR3 is 15 residues. Losses at the gene ends were 6 bases for V and 1 base for J; bases not matched to a gene: 6. The CDR3 DNA reads as TGTGCCAGCAGCTACGGACAGGGGAATAACTATGGCTACACCTTC. The encoded protein is CASSYGQGNNYGYTF.

This clone has a handful of counts. This chain connects TRBV5-8 to TRBJ2-5; 7 bases line up with TRBD1. The CDR3 covers 15 residues. Germline CDR1 reads SGHTS; CDR2 reads YDEGEE. The trim removed 2 bases at V and 5 bases at J, leaving 9 bases unmatched. The DNA of the CDR3 is TGTGCCAGCAGCTTCCTACAGGGGTCGGGCGAGACCCAGTACTTC. It encodes CASSFLQGSGETQYF.

The J gene is TRBJ2-7, the V gene TRBV7-2; possibly TRBD2 for D (6 bases). Germline V CDR1 and CDR2: SGHTA, FQGNSA. This CDR3 spans 13 amino acids. V lost 5 bases, J lost 3 bases, and 11 bases lay in between. CDR3 amino acids: CASSRSEGYEQYF. Here the CDR3 DNA reads TGTGCCAGCAGCCGTTCGGAGGGCTACGAGCAGTACTTC.

This chain uses TRBV5-6 with TRBJ1-1, with 8 nucleotides matching TRBD1. Germline V gene data show CDR1 as SGHDT and CDR2 as YYEEEE. With 1 base clipped from V and 4 bases from J, the junction kept 12 bases outside the gene matches. This CDR3 has 17 amino acids. The CDR3 region is CASSLFGQGGWGTEAFF. CDR3 sequence (DNA): TGTGCCAGCAGCTTGTTTGGACAGGGTGGCTGGGGCACTGAAGCTTTCTTT.